The present T cell receptor beta chain was sequenced within a study of T cell responses to AZD1222 COVID-19 vaccine. Overall study findings and caveats: Targeting of unmutated variant regions was reportedly seen in nearly half of spike-specific TCRs. The study found vaccine-associated CD4 TCRs spanning spike, dominant at 160-218 and 743-854. In a largely white British group with more females than males, clonal diversity was possibly underestimated. Repertoires were obtained solely post-peak T cell response.

This table comes from immunoSEQ multiplex PCR, and its TCRdb copy is limited to in-frame clones, with some not included. The sample lists 80,000 to 130,000 clones; about 87% were seen once. A word on this clone: The antigen remains unidentified.

The length of the CDR3 is 15 residues. V dropped 4 bases and J dropped 0 bases, with 10 bases sitting between them. Germline V gene lookup returns CDR1 MDHEN and CDR2 SYDVKM. The sample was peripheral blood, taken on day 0 of AZD1222 vaccination. This sequence originates from an adult in good health. This chain uses TRBV28 with TRBJ1-3, with D hard to call. The CDR3 bases are TGTGCCAGCAGTTCGGAGATTTTCTCTGGAAACACCATATATTTT. Residues: CASSSEIFSGNTIYF.